The next 14 T cell receptor beta chains were all read from a single sample in a study of tissue T cells after allogeneic stem cell transplantation. Repertoires were generated with immunoSEQ multiplex PCR, while TCRdb's copy carries only in-frame clones and drops some. Of about 6,800 clones in the sample, about a third are singletons; the top ten hold approximately 6%. Time point indicated: mouse harvest day 14 after allogeneic transplant. The graft held 10^6 splenic CD5+ T cells and 10^7 T-cell-depleted bone marrow cells. The sequenced material came from skin. The receptors come from a female BALB/c mouse given C57BL/6 T cells with graft-versus-host disease after an allogeneic hematopoietic cell transplant.

A word on this clone: The genes are named according to mouse. Read data end 1 residue before the CDR3 end; the end is taken from the germline J gene. This rearrangement joins TRBV29 to TRBJ2-2, with D possibly being TRBD1 (5 bases). V shed 2 bases and J shed 1 base, with 5 bases lying between them. CDR3 length: 14 residues. The V gene's germline CDR1 is MSHET and CDR2 SYDVDS. The CDR3 bases that were read are TGTGCTAGCAGTTTAAGGGGAAACACCGGGCAGCTCTAC. Translated, it gives CASSLRGNTGQLY. The whole CDR3 is CASSLRGNTGQLYF.

As to this clone: Mouse names are used for the genes. The CDR3 goes on 1 residue after the read ends, and that part is filled in from the germline J gene. The chain uses TRBV26 and TRBJ1-1; D is undetermined. The CDR3 sequence is 13 residues long. From germline, CDR1 is KGHPV and CDR2 FQNQEV (reference sequence). The V and J ends lost 3 bases and 2 bases respectively, with 7 bases between them. The sequenced part of the CDR3 DNA is TGTGCCAGCAGTCTCCGACACAACACAGAAGTCTTC. This encodes CASSLRHNTEVF. The entire CDR3 is CASSLRHNTEVFF.

Concerning this clone itself: The germline gene is not matched at one end of the junction; a read error may be the cause. Germline and genes: mouse. The read terminates 1 residue ahead of where the CDR3 ends, so the germline J gene completes it. The chain recombines TRBV13-2 with TRBJ2-7; 8 bases are a match to TRBD1. Germline V gene sequence: CDR1 NNHNN, CDR2 SYGAGS (reference sequence). The CDR3 contains 13 residues. CDR3 bases read: TGTGCCAGCAGTGAAGAGGGGACAGGTGAACAGTAC. Protein sequence: CASSEEGTGEQY. The entire CDR3 protein reads CASSEEGTGEQYF.

Note on this clone: Here the gene names and germline are mouse. The read comes to an end 1 residue before the CDR3 does, leaving the germline J gene to fill in the end. The J gene is TRBJ1-3, the V gene TRBV23. The CDR3 length is 13 residues. Germline values: CDR1 KGHTA, CDR2 FQNQQP. CDR3 bases read: TGCTCCAGCAGTCAGGGTACTGGAAATACGCTCTAT. Its translation: CSSSQGTGNTLY. The whole CDR3 protein is CSSSQGTGNTLYF.

Note on this clone: The gene symbols are mouse symbols. Coverage ceases 1 residue before the CDR3 finishes, and the germline J gene fills in the end. The genes are TRBV13-2 and TRBJ2-7; D perhaps matches TRBD1 (7 bases). V lost 0 bases, J lost 7 bases, and 11 bases lay in between. The V gene's germline CDR1 is NNHNN and CDR2 SYGAGS (reference sequence). The CDR3 is 13 residues long. CDR3 sequence reads: CASGDARGREQYF. Incomplete CDR3 DNA: TGTGCCAGCGGTGATGCAAGGGGGCGGGAACAGTAC.

This clone occurred a few times. Germline and genes: mouse. The read ends 1 residue before the CDR3 terminus; that terminus is restored from the germline J gene. V is TRBV26 and J is TRBJ2-5; D is perhaps TRBD1 (7 bases). The germline V gene encodes CDR1 KGHPV and CDR2 FQNQEV (reference sequence). The CDR3 runs 13 residues. V lost 2 bases and J lost 6, with 9 bases in between. The sequenced CDR3 bases are TGTGCCAGCAGTCTGGCAGGGGGGGACACCCAGTAC. Its translation is CASSLAGGDTQY. The entire CDR3 protein is CASSLAGGDTQYF.

Concerning this clone: Germline and genes: mouse. The read ends 1 residue shy of where the CDR3 ends; the end is completed using the germline J gene. This chain connects TRBV13-1 to TRBJ2-7, with D uncertain. The CDR3 runs 11 residues. In germline, CDR1 is NSHNY, CDR2 SYGAGN. V lost 3 bases, J lost 7 bases, and 8 bases lay in between. This chain's CDR3 is CASSVGGEQYF. The sequenced part of the CDR3 DNA is TGTGCCAGCAGTGTGGGAGGGGAACAGTAC.

Comments on this clone: The germline and genes are mouse ones. The read terminates 1 residue ahead of where the CDR3 ends, so the germline J gene completes it. The chain carries TRBV26 and TRBJ2-1; D ambiguous. The V gene's germline CDR1 is KGHPV and CDR2 FQNQEV (reference sequence). The CDR3 loop spans 12 amino acids. V lost 2 bases and J lost 7, with 6 bases in between. The chain's CDR3 is CASSLGKAEQFF. The covered CDR3 bases are TGTGCCAGCAGTCTGGGGAAAGCTGAGCAGTTC.

In its sample, this clone is medium-sized. All gene names here are mouse names. Read data end 1 residue before the CDR3 end; the end is taken from the germline J gene. The same CDR3 arises from other DNA sequences in this sample as well. V and J are TRBV26 and TRBJ1-2; D remains unclear. CDR3 length equals 12 residues. With 2 bases removed from V and 0 bases from J, the gap between germline ends came to 1 base. CDR1 is KGHPV, CDR2 FQNQEV, per germline (reference sequence). The chain's CDR3 is CASSLTNSDYTF. Incomplete CDR3 DNA: TGTGCCAGCAGTCTGACAAACTCCGACTACACC.

This clone rates as medium-sized. Gene names follow the mouse nomenclature. The CDR3 end falls 1 residue outside the read, so it is completed with the germline J gene. The chain recombines TRBV19 with TRBJ1-4; maybe TRBD1 (5 bases). The V and J ends lost 2 bases and 3 bases respectively, with 8 bases between them. Germline V lookup: CDR1 FNHDT, CDR2 SITEND (reference sequence). CDR3 length: 14 amino acids. CDR3 DNA (partial): TGTGCCAGCAGTATCCGGGGACCCAACGAAAGATTATTT. Protein sequence: CASSIRGPNERLF. The whole CDR3 sequence reads CASSIRGPNERLFF.

In its sample, this clone ranks as medium-sized. All gene names here are mouse names. The CDR3 is cut off 1 residue early in the read; its end comes from the germline J gene. The chain couples TRBV26 to TRBJ1-3; no reliable D call. The CDR3 consists of 14 residues. Trimming removed 4 bases at V and 2 bases at J, with 9 bases between. CDR1 and CDR2 (germline): KGHPV, FQNQEV (reference sequence). The sequenced CDR3 bases are TGTGCCAGCAGTCCCACGGGGACTGGAAATACGCTCTAT. Amino acid sequence: CASSPTGTGNTLY. The CDR3 as a whole reads CASSPTGTGNTLYF.

Notes on this clone: The listed genes are named as in mouse. The CDR3 end is not reached by the read, which stops 1 residue before it; the germline J gene fills it in. This chain uses TRBV12-2 with TRBJ2-5; D may be TRBD2 (7 bases). Trimming removed 0 bases at V and 6 bases at J, with 12 bases between. The CDR3 runs to 14 residues. Per the germline V gene, CDR1 is SGHLS and CDR2 is HYDKME. The CDR3 sequence: CASSLGGRGDTQYF. The CDR3 bases that were read are TGTGCCAGCTCTCTCGGGGGGCGCGGGGACACCCAGTAC.

This clone appeared a few times. The germline and genes are mouse ones. CDR3 DNA (partial): TGTGCCAGCAGTCTCTCAGGCGCAAACACCGGGCAGCTCTAC. Protein product: CASSLSGANTGQLY. Given in full, the CDR3 is CASSLSGANTGQLYF. This rearrangement joins TRBV26 to TRBJ2-2, with D uncertain. The CDR3 end falls 1 residue outside the read, so it is completed with the germline J gene. Germline-derived CDR1 and CDR2 are KGHPV and FQNQEV (reference sequence). V lost 3 bases to trimming and J lost 0 bases, with 8 bases between them. This CDR3 is 15 amino acids long.

This clone is termed medium-sized. Mouse gene names and germline throughout. The CDR3 extends 1 residue past the end of the read, so its final part is completed from the germline J gene. The V call is TRBV26, the J call TRBJ1-1; TRBD1 might be the D (5 bases). Germline V gene data show CDR1 as KGHPV and CDR2 as FQNQEV (reference sequence). The CDR3 has 14 residues. The ends were cut back, 2 bases at V and 3 bases at J, with 10 bases in the middle. The CDR3 loop reads CASSLRGRDTEVFF. The CDR3 bases that were read are TGTGCCAGCAGTCTGAGGGGAAGGGACACAGAAGTCTTC.